This T cell receptor beta chain was identified in a study of cytomegalovirus exposure and HLA in healthy donors. Germline-derived CDR1 and CDR2 are SGHNT and YYREEE (reference sequence). Trimming took 0 bases from V and 5 from J; bases not matched to a gene: 1. This CDR3 has 14 residues. The study, taken as a whole, reports: A few of the chains that were CMV-associated were confirmed in vitro to be specific for CMV antigens. Some V segments (TRBV6-2 and TRBV6-3 among them) were excluded as indistinguishable.

With 60 Vbeta and 13 Jbeta primers, the PCR was carried out. Some clones are missing from TCRdb's copy, which holds only in-frame ones; the method was immunoSEQ multiplex PCR. The sample gives approximately 160,000 clones, 75% to 85% of which show up once; about 13% is in the top ten. Notes on this clone: Its specificity is not known.

This chain connects TRBV5-4 to TRBJ2-3; the match to TRBD2 covers 9 bases. The sample comprised PBMCs. The TCR originated in a woman in her 50s in good health and CMV-seropositive. The CDR3 spells CASSLGGGGDTQYF. Here the CDR3 DNA reads TGTGCCAGCAGCTTGGGCGGGGGGGGAGATACGCAGTATTTT.